The TCR beta chain described here comes from a study of blood T cell repertoires in COVID-19. The overall study: Whether acute or convalescent, the COVID-19 samples came from the United States, Italy and Spain.

CDR1 SGHRS and CDR2 YFSETQ come from the germline V gene. Between the trimmed V and J ends, which lost 7 bases and 4 bases, there was a span of 15 bases. There are 14 residues in the CDR3. Participant age was roughly 18 to 89 years, and participants resided in 20 to 30 US areas. Cohort allocation depended upon clinical history that participants reported. The assay was immunoSEQ multiplex PCR, and TCRdb's table has in-frame clones only and misses some. The sample carries 120,000 to 150,000 clones, more than 70% recorded once. Sequencing was carried out using PBMCs or T cells enriched from blood (not recorded which). This receptor was obtained from a man aged 40-49 years with acute COVID-19. This rearrangement joins TRBV5-1 to TRBJ1-3; maybe TRBD1 (6 bases). DNA of the CDR3: TGCGCCAGCGGTGCAGGGGTTGACGGAAACACCATATATTTT. Translation gives CASGAGVDGNTIYF.